Presented here are 19 T cell receptor beta chains from one specimen sequenced in a study of neurological immune-mediated disorders. Time point denoted: longitudinal time-point 2. TCRdb independently ran MiXCR on the 5' RACE reads; one entry per CDR3 protein. This sample yields approximately 30,000 distinct CDR3 sequences, of which about 12% are seen a single time; about 2.5% belongs to the top ten. Sample: PBMCs. The receptors here all came from a woman in her thirties or forties in good health.

In this sample, this clonotype turned up many times. The genes are TRBV2 and TRBJ1-1; no firm D call. The CDR3 length is 13 residues. Germline V gene sequence: CDR1 SNHLY, CDR2 FYNNEI. V was pared by 1 base and J by 2 bases, with 5 bases between. The DNA for the CDR3 is TGTGCCAGCAGTGAAGGATCCAACACTGAAGCTTTCTTT. This translates into CASSEGSNTEAFF.

In its sample, this clonotype was seen a few times. The V and J genes are TRBV20-1 and TRBJ2-3; 7 bases are a match to TRBD2. There are 14 residues in the CDR3. Germline CDR1 and CDR2: DFQATT and SNEGSKA (reference sequence). With 3 bases clipped from V and 0 bases from J, the junction kept 3 bases outside the gene matches. CDR3: CSARSSGSTDTQYF. The CDR3 DNA reads TGCAGTGCTAGGTCTAGCGGAAGCACAGATACGCAGTATTTT.

This clonotype appeared many times. The V call is TRBV11-3, the J call TRBJ2-3, with TRBD1 as a possible D gene (6 bases). CDR1 is SGHNT and CDR2 is YENEEA in the germline V gene. Trimming left V 5 bases short and J 6 bases short, with 15 bases between. The CDR3 is 14 residues long. CDR3 DNA sequence: TGTGCCAGCAGCCAAAACAGGGACCGGGATACGCAGTATTTT. It codes for CASSQNRDRDTQYF.

The V gene is TRBV7-9, the J gene TRBJ2-7; D might be TRBD2 (7 bases). Germline CDR1 and CDR2: SEHNR and FQNEAQ (reference sequence). Trimming stripped 5 bases from V and 10 bases from J, with 24 bases between. There are 15 residues in the CDR3. For the CDR3, the DNA is TGTGCCAGCAGCACCGTGGTGGGGGGGGCGGGGGATCAGTACTTC. Amino acid sequence: CASSTVVGGAGDQYF.

This clonotype has at least ten counts. The rearrangement uses TRBV7-2 and TRBJ2-1, with D maybe TRBD2 (6 bases). V was pared by 3 bases and J by 5 bases, with 17 bases between. The length of the CDR3 is 16 residues. CDR1 is SGHTA, CDR2 FQGNSA, per germline. The CDR3 DNA reads as TGTGCCAGCAGCTTTAGCGTCGGGCGGGGAAACAATGAGCAGTTCTTC. The encoded protein is CASSFSVGRGNNEQFF.

This clonotype was counted many times. The rearrangement links TRBV12-3 or TRBV12-4 to TRBJ1-2; 10 bases are shared with TRBD1. The CDR3 is made up of 14 amino acids. Trimming removed 5 bases from V and 7 bases from J; junction bases left unmatched: 7. In DNA form, the CDR3 reads TGTGCCAGCAGTGGGCCGGGACAGGGGTTTGGCTACACCTTC. Translated, it gives CASSGPGQGFGYTF.

This clonotype was detected many times. The rearrangement links TRBV20-1 to TRBJ1-5; no definite D call. V was cut by 6 bases and J by 4 bases, with 10 bases left in between. Germline CDR1 and CDR2: DFQATT and SNEGSKA (reference sequence). This CDR3 is built from 12 residues. The CDR3 bases are TGCAGTGCCCTCTCGGGGAATCAGCCCCAGCATTTT. Translation gives CSALSGNQPQHF.

This clonotype was seen at least ten times. The V and J genes are TRBV19 and TRBJ2-5; the D call may be TRBD1 or TRBD2 (5 bases each). This CDR3 region has 15 residues. Between the trimmed V and J ends, which lost 3 bases and 5 bases, there was a span of 16 bases. Germline V CDR1 and CDR2: LNHDA, SQIVND (reference sequence). The CDR3 protein is CASSMGDLLFETQYF. The CDR3 DNA sequence: TGTGCCAGTAGTATGGGGGACCTACTATTTGAGACCCAGTACTTC.

This clonotype was seen repeatedly, ten times or more. V usage is TRBV5-1 and J usage is TRBJ1-4; D is undetermined. The CDR3 loop spans 20 amino acids. V gave up 6 bases and J gave up 0 bases, with 27 bases separating them. Germline-derived CDR1 and CDR2 are SGHRS and YFSETQ. CDR3 protein: CASNLQAWITPPPTNEKLFF. The CDR3 DNA is TGCGCCAGCAACCTCCAGGCGTGGATAACCCCCCCACCAACTAATGAAAAACTGTTTTTT.

This clonotype was recorded many times. The chain is built from TRBV29-1 and TRBJ1-1; D gene unclear. Germline V gives CDR1 SQVTM, CDR2 ANQGSEA. V was cut by 3 bases and J by 7 bases, with 9 bases left in between. There are 11 residues in the CDR3. CDR3 residues: CSVEVWDEAFF. CDR3 sequence (DNA): TGCAGCGTTGAGGTCTGGGATGAAGCTTTCTTT. The full variable domain, with the rest looked up from reference TRBV29-1 and TRBJ1-1, is SAVISQKPSRDICQRGTSLTIQCQVDSQVTMMFWYRQQPGQSLTLIATANQGSEATYESGFVIDKFPISRPNLTFSTLTVSNMSPEDSSIYLCSVEVWDEAFFGQGTRLTVV.

This clonotype was recorded at least ten times. The rearrangement uses TRBV5-8 and TRBJ2-3, with D possibly TRBD2 on 6 matching bases. V lost 4 bases to trimming and J lost 2 bases, with 11 bases between them. The CDR3 runs to 14 residues. From germline, CDR1 is SGHTS and CDR2 YDEGEE. CDR3 protein: CASSNGLFTDTQYF. CDR3 sequence (DNA): TGTGCCAGCAGCAACGGACTATTCACAGATACGCAGTATTTT.

A remark on this clonotype: The junction differs from germline at one of its ends, possibly a read error. This chain links TRBV7-8 with TRBJ2-4; the D is unclear. Germline lookup yields CDR1 SGHVS and CDR2 FQNEAQ. The CDR3 length is 12 residues. The CDR3 region is CASSRGKGSADF. The DNA of the CDR3 is TGTGCCAGCAGCCGAGGAAAGGGATCGGCGGACTTC. The entire variable domain, with the rest obtained from reference TRBV7-8 and TRBJ2-4, is as follows: GAGVSQSPRYKVAKRGQDVALRCDPISGHVSLFWYQQALGQGPEFLTYFQNEAQLDKSGLPSDRFFAERPEGSVSTLKIQRTQQEDSAVYLCASSRGKGSADFGAGTRLSVL.

This chain links TRBV20-1 with TRBJ2-1; 10 bases line up with TRBD2. V dropped 5 bases and J dropped 7; count of bases not matched to a gene: 11. The CDR3 is 15 amino acids. Germline-derived CDR1 and CDR2 are DFQATT and SNEGSKA (reference sequence). The CDR3 region is CSAFVASGSTNEQFF. In DNA, the CDR3 is TGCAGTGCTTTTGTTGCTAGCGGGAGTACTAATGAGCAGTTCTTC.

This clonotype was observed at least ten times. The CDR3, as DNA: TGCGCCAGCAGCTTACAGGCAACTAATGAAAAACTGTTTTTT. Translation gives CASSLQATNEKLFF. This chain links TRBV5-1 with TRBJ1-4; possibly TRBD1 for D (5 bases). The CDR3 length is 14 residues. Trimming took off 2 bases at V and 0 bases at J, with 5 bases between the two ends. Germline CDR1 SGHRS, CDR2 YFSETQ.

This clonotype was detected many times. The chain joins TRBV20-1 to TRBJ1-5; TRBD1 agrees at 8 bases. Trimming cost V 5 bases and J 5 bases; bases outside gene matches: 8. Germline CDR1 and CDR2: DFQATT and SNEGSKA (reference sequence). There are 14 residues in the CDR3. CDR3 sequence: CSAQIQGGDQPQHF. CDR3 nucleotide sequence: TGCAGTGCTCAAATACAGGGGGGGGATCAGCCCCAGCATTTT.

V gene TRBV18 combines with J gene TRBJ2-3, with D perhaps given as TRBD1 or TRBD2 (5 bases each). Per germline, CDR1 KGHSH and CDR2 LQKENI. CDR3 length: 14 amino acids. Between the trimmed V and J ends, which lost 6 bases and 5 bases, there was a span of 15 bases. The chain's CDR3 is CASSGAVRLDTQYF. For the CDR3, the DNA is TGTGCCAGCTCCGGGGCCGTACGGTTAGATACGCAGTATTTT.

This clonotype was picked up a small number of times. V usage is TRBV9 and J usage is TRBJ2-1; 9 positions match TRBD2. This CDR3 region has 14 residues. In germline, CDR1 is SGDLS, CDR2 YYNGEE. V dropped 4 bases and J dropped 9; count of bases not matched to a gene: 8. CDR3 loop: CASSIKAGGGEQFF. CDR3 nucleotide sequence: TGTGCCAGCAGCATTAAAGCGGGGGGTGGTGAGCAGTTCTTC.

There are many counts of this clonotype. This chain joins TRBV29-1 and TRBJ1-2, with TRBD1 matching over 9 bases. Losses at the gene ends were 6 bases for V and 7 bases for J; bases not matched to a gene: 6. This CDR3 comprises 12 residues. Germline loops: CDR1 SQVTM, CDR2 ANQGSEA. CDR3 in DNA: TGCAGCGTGAGGGACAGGGCGGGTGGCTACACCTTC. Translated: CSVRDRAGGYTF. Based on the CDR3 plus reference TRBV29-1 and TRBJ1-2, the full variable domain is SAVISQKPSRDICQRGTSLTIQCQVDSQVTMMFWYRQQPGQSLTLIATANQGSEATYESGFVIDKFPISRPNLTFSTLTVSNMSPEDSSIYLCSVRDRAGGYTFGSGTRLTVV.

This clonotype was detected many times. V usage is TRBV6-6 and J usage is TRBJ1-5, with D possibly matching TRBD1 (5 bases). V shed 5 bases and J shed 10 bases, with 30 bases lying between them. Germline CDR1 MNHNY, CDR2 SVGAGI (reference sequence). The CDR3 totals 18 residues. CDR3 coding DNA: TGTGCCAGCAGTGTCGGGGGTTCGTTTGCCATAGCAATCAGCCCCCAGCATTTT. It encodes CASSVGGSFAIAISPQHF.